The clone carrying this T cell receptor beta chain was seen ten or more times. The data stem from a study of T-cell reconstitution after alpha-beta-depleted transplantation in children. Looked up from germline, CDR1 is SQVTM and CDR2 is ANQGSEA. V lost 4 bases and J lost 1, with 10 bases in between. This CDR3 has 13 residues. It was with unique molecular identifiers that the TCRbeta library was prepared. One entry per CDR3 protein, called by TCRdb with MiXCR from the PCR reads. The repertoire consists of about 400,000 distinct CDR3 sequences, with 20% occurring once and the leading ten covering about 3.8%.

The V gene is TRBV29-1, the J gene TRBJ1-1; perhaps TRBD1 as D (5 bases). The sample was PBMCs from the stem cell graft donor, taken from the stem cell graft. The sequence came from a human donor who donated a stem cell graft to a child with acute myeloid leukemia. The CDR3: CSVGMGENTEAFF. In DNA, the CDR3 is TGCAGCGTTGGAATGGGGGAGAACACTGAAGCTTTCTTT.